The T cell receptor (beta chain) under discussion was sequenced for a study of shared clonotypes between healthy human individuals. Profiling relied on immunoSEQ multiplex PCR, and the TCRdb table lists in-frame clones only, not all of them. The sample lists about 680,000 clones; about 90% were seen once. This CDR3 comprises 18 residues. Between the trimmed V and J ends, which lost 3 bases and 2 bases, there was a span of 20 bases. Germline V lookup: CDR1 MDHEN, CDR2 SYDVKM. Positively selected for CCR7, the CD45RO-negative cells used as naive CD8 cells excluded terminally differentiated effector memory CD45RA+ cells.

V is TRBV28 and J is TRBJ2-1; D is uncertain. Sample: naive CD8+ T cells sorted from blood. The TCR was taken from a man aged 30-40 years in good health. The CDR3 DNA is TGTGCCAGCAGTTTGGAAGAGGCTCGGTTACGGACCTACAATGAGCAGTTCTTC. Amino acid sequence: CASSLEEARLRTYNEQFF.